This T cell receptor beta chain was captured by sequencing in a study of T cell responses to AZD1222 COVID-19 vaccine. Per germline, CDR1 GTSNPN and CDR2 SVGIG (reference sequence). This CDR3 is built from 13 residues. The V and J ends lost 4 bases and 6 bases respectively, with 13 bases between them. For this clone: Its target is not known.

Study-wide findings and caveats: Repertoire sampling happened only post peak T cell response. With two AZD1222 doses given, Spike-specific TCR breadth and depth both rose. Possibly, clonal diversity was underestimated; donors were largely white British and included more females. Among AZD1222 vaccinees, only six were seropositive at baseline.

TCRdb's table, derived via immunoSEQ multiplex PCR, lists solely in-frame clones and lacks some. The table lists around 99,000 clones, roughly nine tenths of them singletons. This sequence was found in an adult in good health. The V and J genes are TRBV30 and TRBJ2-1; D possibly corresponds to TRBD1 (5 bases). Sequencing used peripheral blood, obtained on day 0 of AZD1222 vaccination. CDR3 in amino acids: CAWISGLSNEQFF. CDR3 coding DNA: TGTGCCTGGATCTCAGGGCTCAGCAATGAGCAGTTCTTC.